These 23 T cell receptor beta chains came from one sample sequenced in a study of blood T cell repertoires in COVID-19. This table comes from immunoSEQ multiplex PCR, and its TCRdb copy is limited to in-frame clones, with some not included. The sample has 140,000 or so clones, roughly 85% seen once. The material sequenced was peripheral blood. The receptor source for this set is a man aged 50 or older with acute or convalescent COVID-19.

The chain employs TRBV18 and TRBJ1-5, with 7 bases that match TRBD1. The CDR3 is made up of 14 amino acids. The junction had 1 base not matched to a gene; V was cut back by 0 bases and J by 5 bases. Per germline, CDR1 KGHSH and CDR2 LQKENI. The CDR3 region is CASSPPGGDQPQHF. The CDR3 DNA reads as TGTGCCAGCTCACCACCAGGGGGCGATCAGCCCCAGCATTTT.

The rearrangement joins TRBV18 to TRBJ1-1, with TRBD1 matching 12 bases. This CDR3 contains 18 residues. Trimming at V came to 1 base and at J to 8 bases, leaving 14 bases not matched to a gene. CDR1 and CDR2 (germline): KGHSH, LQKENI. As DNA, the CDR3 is TGTGCCAGCTCACCACGAGGGACAGGGGGCGCATCTCGGTCCGAAGCTTTCTTT. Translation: CASSPRGTGGASRSEAFF.

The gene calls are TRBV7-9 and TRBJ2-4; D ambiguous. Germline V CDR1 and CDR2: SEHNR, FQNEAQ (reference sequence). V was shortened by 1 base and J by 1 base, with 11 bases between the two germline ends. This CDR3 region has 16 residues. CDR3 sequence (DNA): TGTGCCAGCAGCTTAGTTGCCGACGGGGCCAAAAACATTCAGTACTTC. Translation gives CASSLVADGAKNIQYF.

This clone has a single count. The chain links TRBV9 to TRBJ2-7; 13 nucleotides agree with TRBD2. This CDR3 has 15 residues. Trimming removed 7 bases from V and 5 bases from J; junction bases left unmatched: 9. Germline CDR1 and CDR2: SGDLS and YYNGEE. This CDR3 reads CASSPTGTSGNEQYF. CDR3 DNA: TGTGCCAGCTCCCCGACCGGGACTAGCGGGAACGAGCAGTACTTC. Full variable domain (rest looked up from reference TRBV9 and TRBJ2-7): DSGVTQTPKHLITATGQRVTLRCSPRSGDLSVYWYQQSLDQGLQFLIQYYNGEERAKGNILERFSAQQFPDLHSELNLSSLELGDSALYFCASSPTGTSGNEQYFGPGTRLTVT.

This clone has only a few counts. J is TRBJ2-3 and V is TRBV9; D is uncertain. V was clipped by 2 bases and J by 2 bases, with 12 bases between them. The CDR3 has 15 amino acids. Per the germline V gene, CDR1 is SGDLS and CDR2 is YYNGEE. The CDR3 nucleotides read TGTGCCAGCAGCGTTGAGGTGGATACCACAGATACGCAGTATTTT. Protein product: CASSVEVDTTDTQYF.

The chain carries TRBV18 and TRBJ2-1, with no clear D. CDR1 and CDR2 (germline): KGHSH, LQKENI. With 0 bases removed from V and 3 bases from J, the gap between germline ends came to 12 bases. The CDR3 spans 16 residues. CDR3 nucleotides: TGTGCCAGCTCACCACCTCTACTGCCTAACTACAATGAGCAGTTCTTC. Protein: CASSPPLLPNYNEQFF.

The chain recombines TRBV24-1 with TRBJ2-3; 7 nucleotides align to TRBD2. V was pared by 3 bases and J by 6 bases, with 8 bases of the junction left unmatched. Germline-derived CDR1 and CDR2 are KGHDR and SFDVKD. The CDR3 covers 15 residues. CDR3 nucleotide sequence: TGTGCCACCAGTGATGCGGGAGCGCTCGCCGATACGCAGTATTTT. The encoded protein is CATSDAGALADTQYF.

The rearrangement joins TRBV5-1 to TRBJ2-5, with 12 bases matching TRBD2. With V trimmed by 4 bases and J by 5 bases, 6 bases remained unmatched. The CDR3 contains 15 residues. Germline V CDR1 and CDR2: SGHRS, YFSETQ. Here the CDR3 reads CASSTGLAGSETQYF. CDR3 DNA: TGCGCCAGCAGCACCGGACTAGCGGGATCGGAGACCCAGTACTTC.

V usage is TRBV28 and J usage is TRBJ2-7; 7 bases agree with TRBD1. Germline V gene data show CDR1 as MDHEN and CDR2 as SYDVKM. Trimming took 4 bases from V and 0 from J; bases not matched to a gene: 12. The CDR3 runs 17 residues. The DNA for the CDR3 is TGTGCCAGCAGTTCCCATTACAGGGGTTCCAGCTCCTACGAGCAGTACTTC. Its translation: CASSSHYRGSSSYEQYF.

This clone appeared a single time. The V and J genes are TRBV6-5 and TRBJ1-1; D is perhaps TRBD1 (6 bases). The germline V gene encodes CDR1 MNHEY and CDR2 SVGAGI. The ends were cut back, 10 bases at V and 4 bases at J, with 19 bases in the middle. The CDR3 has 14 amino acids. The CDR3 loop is CATRGQRGFTEAFF. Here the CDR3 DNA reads TGTGCCACTAGGGGCCAGAGGGGGTTCACTGAAGCTTTCTTT.

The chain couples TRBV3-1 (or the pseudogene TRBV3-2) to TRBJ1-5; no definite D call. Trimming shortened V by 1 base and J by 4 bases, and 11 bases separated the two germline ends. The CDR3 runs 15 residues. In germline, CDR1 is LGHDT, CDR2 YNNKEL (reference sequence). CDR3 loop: CASSQVSGLNQPQHF. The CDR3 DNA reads TGTGCCAGCAGCCAAGTATCCGGGTTAAATCAGCCCCAGCATTTT.

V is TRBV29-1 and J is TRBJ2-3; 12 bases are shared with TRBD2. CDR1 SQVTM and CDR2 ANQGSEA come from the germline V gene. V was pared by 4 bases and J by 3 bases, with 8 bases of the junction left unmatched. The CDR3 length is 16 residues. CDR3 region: CSVGELAGGLTDTQYF. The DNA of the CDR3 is TGCAGCGTTGGGGAACTAGCGGGGGGCCTGACAGATACGCAGTATTTT.

The CDR3 spells CASSLVGRAEAFF. For the CDR3, the DNA is TGTGCCAGCAGCTTAGTGGGGAGGGCTGAAGCTTTCTTT. The rearrangement joins TRBV7-8 to TRBJ1-1; no clear D. The CDR3 covers 13 residues. Per germline, CDR1 SGHVS and CDR2 FQNEAQ. Trimming took off 1 base at V and 6 bases at J, with 9 bases between the two ends.

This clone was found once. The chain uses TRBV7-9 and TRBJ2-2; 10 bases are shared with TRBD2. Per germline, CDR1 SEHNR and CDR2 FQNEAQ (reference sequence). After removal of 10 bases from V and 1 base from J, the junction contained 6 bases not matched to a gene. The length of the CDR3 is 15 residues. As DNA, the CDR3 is TGTGCCACCCCAGGACTAGCGGAGAACACCGGGGAGCTGTTTTTT. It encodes CATPGLAENTGELFF.

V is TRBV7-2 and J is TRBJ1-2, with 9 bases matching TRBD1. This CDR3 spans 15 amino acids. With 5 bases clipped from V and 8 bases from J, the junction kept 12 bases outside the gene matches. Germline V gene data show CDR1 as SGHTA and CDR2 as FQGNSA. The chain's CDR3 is CASSVTGQGFYGYTF. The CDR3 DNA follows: TGTGCCAGCAGCGTAACGGGACAGGGATTTTACGGCTACACCTTC.

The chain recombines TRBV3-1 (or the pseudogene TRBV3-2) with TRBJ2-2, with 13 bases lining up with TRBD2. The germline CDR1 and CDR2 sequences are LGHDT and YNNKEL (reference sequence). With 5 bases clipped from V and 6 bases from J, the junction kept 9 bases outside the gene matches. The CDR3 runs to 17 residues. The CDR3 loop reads CASSYGLAGVRAGELFF. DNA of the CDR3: TGTGCCAGCAGCTACGGACTAGCGGGAGTTAGGGCCGGGGAGCTGTTTTTT.

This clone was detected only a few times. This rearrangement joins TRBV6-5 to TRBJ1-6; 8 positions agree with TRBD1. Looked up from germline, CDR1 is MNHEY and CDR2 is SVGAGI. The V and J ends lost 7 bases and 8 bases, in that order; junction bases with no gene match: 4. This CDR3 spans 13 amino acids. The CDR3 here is CASTDRDHSPLHF. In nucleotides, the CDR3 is TGTGCCAGCACGGACAGGGATCATTCACCCCTCCACTTT.

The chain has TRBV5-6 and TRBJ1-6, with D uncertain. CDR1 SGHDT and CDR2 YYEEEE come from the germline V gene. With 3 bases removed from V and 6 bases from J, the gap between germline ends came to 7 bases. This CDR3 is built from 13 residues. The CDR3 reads CASSSRPNSPLHF. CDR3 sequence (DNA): TGTGCCAGCAGCTCTAGGCCTAATTCACCCCTCCACTTT. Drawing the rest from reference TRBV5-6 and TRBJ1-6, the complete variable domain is DAGVTQSPTHLIKTRGQQVTLRCSPKSGHDTVSWYQQALGQGPQFIFQYYEEEERQRGNFPDRFSGHQFPNYSSELNVNALLLGDSALYLCASSSRPNSPLHFGNGTRLTVT.

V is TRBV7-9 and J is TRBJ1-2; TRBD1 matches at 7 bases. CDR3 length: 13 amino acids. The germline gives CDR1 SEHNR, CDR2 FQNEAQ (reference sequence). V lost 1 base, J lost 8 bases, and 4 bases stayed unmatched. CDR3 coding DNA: TGTGCCAGCAGCTTAGATCAGGGGGACGGCTACACCTTC. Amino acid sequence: CASSLDQGDGYTF.

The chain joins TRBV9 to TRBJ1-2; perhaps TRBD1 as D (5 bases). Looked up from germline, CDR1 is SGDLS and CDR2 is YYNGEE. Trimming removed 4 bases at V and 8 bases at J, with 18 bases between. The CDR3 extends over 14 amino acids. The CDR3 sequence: CASSTEGQFGGYTF. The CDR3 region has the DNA TGTGCCAGCAGCACGGAGGGGCAATTCGGGGGCTACACCTTC.

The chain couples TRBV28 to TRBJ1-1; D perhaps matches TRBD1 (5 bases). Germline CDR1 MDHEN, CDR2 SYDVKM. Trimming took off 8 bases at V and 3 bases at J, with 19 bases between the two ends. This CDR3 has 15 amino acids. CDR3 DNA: TGTGCCAGCCGGAGAGGAGGGGCGGGTCACACTGAAGCTTTCTTT. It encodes CASRRGGAGHTEAFF.

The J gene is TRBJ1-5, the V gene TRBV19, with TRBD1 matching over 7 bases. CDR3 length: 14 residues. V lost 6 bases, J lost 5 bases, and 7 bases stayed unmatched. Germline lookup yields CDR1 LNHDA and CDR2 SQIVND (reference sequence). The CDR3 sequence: CASSNSQGDQPQHF. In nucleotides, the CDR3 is TGTGCCAGTAGCAACTCCCAGGGGGATCAGCCCCAGCATTTT.

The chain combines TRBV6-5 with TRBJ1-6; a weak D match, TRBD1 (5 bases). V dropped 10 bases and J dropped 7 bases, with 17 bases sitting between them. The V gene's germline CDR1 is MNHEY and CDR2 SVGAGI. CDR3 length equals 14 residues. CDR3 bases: TGTGCCACTAATAACGGGGGTTGGAATTCACCCCTCCACTTT. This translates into CATNNGGWNSPLHF.